This T cell receptor (beta chain) was recovered during a study of blood T cells in healthy people across ages. About this clonotype: Its target is unknown.

V trimming: 7 bases; J trimming: 4 bases; junction bases outside the gene matches: 15. The CDR3 is 16 amino acids. Looked up from germline, CDR1 is DFQATT and CDR2 is SNEGSKA (reference sequence). A J-beta primer mix and a sample-barcoded 5' primer were used in a second PCR of roughly 7 to 12 cycles. Each sample yielded at least 2.5 million CDR3-containing paired-end reads. Using its own MiXCR run on the 5' RACE reads, TCRdb lists one record per CDR3 protein. This table holds 1.2 million to 1.5 million distinct CDR3 sequences, about 40% found once. Study outcomes and limitations: Correlation between TCR beta diversity and naive T cell percentage was strong. Measured against age, TCR beta diversity per million T cells decreased in a roughly linear manner.

At least 6 micrograms of total RNA were extracted per sample. The J gene is TRBJ2-3, the V gene TRBV20-1; 9 bases fit TRBD1. This receptor was taken from a woman younger than 35 in good health. Sequenced material: blood. CDR3 in DNA: TGCAGTGGAAGCTTCCGGGACAGGGATGCATCAGATACGCAGTATTTT. It translates to CSGSFRDRDASDTQYF.